This T cell receptor beta chain was retrieved from a study of CD8 T cells in Susac syndrome (dated by TCRdb to the late 2010s). Regarding the study in general: Repertoire sequencing was used to test whether CD8+ T cell activation and differentiation in Susac syndrome was antigen driven. What the work shows at the level of the full study, not this receptor alone: The study acknowledged that relatively few individuals were included in the TCR sequencing and HLA analysis.

Trimming costs V 4 bases and J 8 bases, and their ends lie 7 bases apart. The cysteine opens and the phenylalanine closes a CDR3 of 12 amino acids. Solely the CDR3 DNA is kept, with 36 bases framed from the first base. The germline V gene gives CDR1 as SGDLS and CDR2 as YYNGEE. RNA was extracted with the RNeasy kit and roughly 0.45 to 1 ug was reverse transcribed using random hexamers. The immunoSEQ multiplex PCR assay, covering 54 Vbeta and 13 Jbeta segments, was used to amplify TCR beta CDR3 regions. PCR amplification bias was corrected using a synthetic template baseline for primer optimization and computational correction. Under the source paper's analysis protocol: Reads were annotated to V, D and J genes per IMGT and analyzed with immunoSEQ Analyzer, keeping only productive sequences. To calculate clonality, Shannon entropy was normalized by log2 of the number of productive unique sequences and then subtracted from one. Public and private clones were assessed among the 100 most prevalent clones of each patient and control. A clone was defined as Susac-specific if it was absent from the healthy and MS cohorts, from roughly 1,000 published viral clones and from other ImmuneACCESS disease sequences. Through fastp at Q25 and MiXCR, TCRdb rebuilt clones from the public reads, retaining in-frame beta chains. One record per CDR3 amino acid sequence lists the most common genes and DNA. These V and J calls rely on TCRdb rather than the paper's analysis. The sample table lists approximately 200,000 distinct CDR3 sequences, about 95% of them with a count of one. The ten largest make up just over 0.08% of the sample.

Peripheral blood CD8+ and CD4+ T cells from healthy donors, Susac syndrome patients and multiple sclerosis patients were profiled by high-throughput TCR beta sequencing. Multiple sclerosis controls were treatment-naive patients with stable or active relapsing-remitting disease fulfilling revised McDonald criteria. Bulk CD8+ and CD4+ T cells were purified magnetically by negative isolation, whereas CD8+ TEMRA cells were enriched by FACS. Blood was drawn into EDTA tubes, processed within 24 hours, and PBMCs were isolated by density gradient centrifugation. PBMCs intended for TCR sequencing were cryopreserved in liquid nitrogen and were subsequently thawed in a 37 degrees C water bath. The sorted or isolated CD4+, CD8+ and CD8+ TEMRA cells reached a purity of at least 90%. In regard to this clonotype: Its antigen target is currently unknown. Base qualities are missing; no much larger clone stands one base away.

The sample was CD4+ T cells from PBMCs. The chain employs TRBV9 and TRBJ1-6, with the D gene not confidently named. The origin of this receptor is a human donor with multiple sclerosis. In nucleotide form, the sequence is TGTGCCAGCAGCAGAACGGATTCACCCCTCCACTTT. It is translated as CASSRTDSPLHF.